The 27 T cell receptor beta chains below all came from one sample that was sequenced in a study of human CD8 memory T cell subsets. Libraries for TCR beta were constructed using UMI-labeled 5' RACE. TCRdb reprocessed the 5' RACE reads and reports one entry per CDR3 protein, with no DNA. The specimen's table records 6,500 to 9,000 distinct CDR3 sequences. The sample was CD8+ T cells from PBMCs. These receptors originate from a human donor in good health.

The V gene is TRBV7-9, the J gene TRBJ1-2. This CDR3 spans 13 amino acids. Germline V lookup: CDR1 SEHNR, CDR2 FQNEAQ (reference sequence). CDR3: CASIAGGGQGYTF. Looking up the rest from reference TRBV7-9 and TRBJ1-2 gives the full variable domain: DTGVSQNPRHKITKRGQNVTFRCDPISEHNRLYWYRQTLGQGPEFLTYFQNEAQLEKSRLLSDRFSAERPKGSFSTLEIQRTEQGDSAMYLCASIAGGGQGYTFGSGTRLTVV.

According to its frequency, this clonotype is medium-sized (0.01 to 0.1%). This chain joins TRBV12-3 or TRBV12-4 and TRBJ2-2; TCRdb designates TRBD1, a call that cannot be tested without DNA. This CDR3 comprises 13 residues. The CDR3 protein is CASSRAPSGELFF.

V gene TRBV29-1 combines with J gene TRBJ2-2. CDR1 is SQVTM, CDR2 ANQGSEA, per germline. This CDR3 is 15 amino acids long. CDR3 residues: CSVQLVGADTGELFF.

The rearrangement links TRBV9 to TRBJ2-2; TCRdb's assignment of TRBD1 cannot be checked, as there is no DNA. The germline V gene encodes CDR1 SGDLS and CDR2 YYNGEE. The CDR3 runs to 15 residues. CDR3 protein: CASSGAGSPAGELFF.

The genes are TRBV23-1 and TRBJ2-7; TCRdb indicates TRBD1, and absent DNA this call remains unverified. TRBV23-1 is noted as an ORF with a role that remains uncertain. The CDR3 covers 14 residues. CDR3 sequence: CASPTPDISYEQYF.

This rearrangement joins TRBV28 to TRBJ2-7; TCRdb picks TRBD2, but there is no DNA to check that call. CDR3 size: 15 residues. CDR1 is MDHEN, CDR2 SYDVKM, per germline. CDR3 amino acids: CASSLSGLAAYEQYF.

The gene calls are TRBV6-6 and TRBJ2-7; no DNA is available, so the TRBD1 call from TCRdb remains unchecked. The germline gives CDR1 MNHNY, CDR2 SVGAGI (reference sequence). This CDR3 is built from 13 residues. The CDR3: CASSPGTGVEQYF.

The chain couples TRBV11-2 to TRBJ2-5. Germline V gene lookup returns CDR1 SGHAT and CDR2 FQNNGV. The CDR3 contains 13 residues. CDR3 region: CASSLWRTETQYF.

The V and J genes are TRBV7-2 and TRBJ1-1. The germline CDR1 and CDR2 sequences are SGHTA and FQGNSA. The CDR3 totals 13 residues. The CDR3 loop is CASSFGSDTEAFF. The variable domain in full, with the rest retrieved from reference TRBV7-2 and TRBJ1-1, is GAGVSQSPSNKVTEKGKDVELRCDPISGHTALYWYRQSLGQGLEFLIYFQGNSAPDKSGLPSDRFSAERTGGSVSTLTIQRTQQEDSAVYLCASSFGSDTEAFFGQGTRLTVV.

The chain links TRBV20-1 to TRBJ1-2; TCRdb designates TRBD1, a call that cannot be tested without DNA. Looked up from germline, CDR1 is DFQATT and CDR2 is SNEGSKA (reference sequence). The CDR3 runs 17 residues. The CDR3 sequence: CSARVGGRERVYYGYTF.

This chain links TRBV9 with TRBJ2-3; the TRBD2 assignment by TCRdb is unverifiable without DNA. This CDR3 has 17 amino acids. CDR1 is SGDLS, CDR2 YYNGEE, per germline. The CDR3 reads CASSGRGLAGSTDTQYF.

The chain joins TRBV21-1 to TRBJ1-1. TRBV21-1 counts as a pseudogene. This CDR3 is built from 14 residues. The CDR3 sequence is CASSAAWMNTEAFF.

This chain joins TRBV5-1 and TRBJ2-7; TCRdb's D call of TRBD2 is untestable without DNA. Per the germline V gene, CDR1 is SGHRS and CDR2 is YFSETQ. The CDR3 contains 18 residues. CDR3: CASSLEGTSGRARYEQYF.

CDR3 sequence reads: CASTPKSSDTQYF. This rearrangement joins TRBV27 to TRBJ2-3; TCRdb designates TRBD1, a call that cannot be tested without DNA. CDR1 is MNHEY, CDR2 SMNVEV, per germline (reference sequence). This CDR3 comprises 13 residues.

This clonotype counts as medium-sized by frequency. The CDR3 is CSARDPLTGEGYNEQFF. The chain carries TRBV20-1 and TRBJ2-1; the TCRdb D gene call, TRBD2, has no DNA to confirm it. The CDR3 spans 17 residues. Per germline, CDR1 DFQATT and CDR2 SNEGSKA (reference sequence).

The chain links TRBV3-1 to TRBJ1-3; the TCRdb D gene call, TRBD1, has no DNA to confirm it. Germline V gives CDR1 LGHDT, CDR2 YNNKEL (reference sequence). The CDR3 is 14 amino acids. The CDR3 sequence is CASSQGSPGDTIYF.

The V gene is TRBV7-9, the J gene TRBJ2-3; lacking DNA, the TRBD1 call made by TCRdb goes unchecked. The CDR3 loop spans 15 amino acids. CDR1 and CDR2 from the germline V gene are SEHNR and FQNEAQ (reference sequence). CDR3 in amino acids: CASSLVGAGTDTQYF.

The chain links TRBV10-3 to TRBJ2-5; TCRdb indicates TRBD2, and absent DNA this call remains unverified. This CDR3 has 13 residues. Germline V gene sequence: CDR1 ENHRY, CDR2 SYGVKD. The CDR3 here is CAIGPEWVETQYF.

The chain combines TRBV12-3 or TRBV12-4 with TRBJ1-1; without DNA, the TCRdb call of TRBD1 cannot be checked. The CDR3 loop spans 12 amino acids. Here the CDR3 reads CASRDRVTEAFF.

This clonotype is identified as medium-sized from frequency. The rearrangement uses TRBV7-9 and TRBJ1-1. The CDR3 is 15 amino acids. Germline loops: CDR1 SEHNR, CDR2 FQNEAQ (reference sequence). CDR3 residues: CASSLSGLPDTEAFF.

This clonotype is deemed medium-sized (0.01 to 0.1%) by its frequency. The CDR3 reads CASSPSATNEKLFF. The genes are TRBV12-3 or TRBV12-4 and TRBJ1-4. This CDR3 has 14 amino acids.

CDR3 in amino acids: CASSLASLGSGNTIYF. The chain has TRBV5-1 and TRBJ1-3. Germline-derived CDR1 and CDR2 are SGHRS and YFSETQ. The CDR3 runs 16 residues.

The chain links TRBV27 to TRBJ2-3; lacking DNA, the TRBD1 call made by TCRdb goes unchecked. The germline gives CDR1 MNHEY, CDR2 SMNVEV (reference sequence). The CDR3 is made up of 14 amino acids. The CDR3 loop is CASQSGLATDTQYF.

The rearrangement links TRBV5-5 to TRBJ1-1; the D call of TRBD1 rests on TCRdb alone, since no DNA is present to check it. Germline CDR1 is SGHKS and CDR2 is YYEKEE (reference sequence). CDR3 length: 13 residues. CDR3 region: CASSGQGDTEAFF.

The genes are TRBV9 and TRBJ2-7. Germline V lookup: CDR1 SGDLS, CDR2 YYNGEE. The CDR3 length is 16 residues. This CDR3 reads CASSVSSNQGVYEQYF.

V gene TRBV6-5 combines with J gene TRBJ2-2; TCRdb picks TRBD1, but there is no DNA to check that call. Germline V gene lookup returns CDR1 MNHEY and CDR2 SVGAGI. The CDR3 sequence is 17 residues long. The CDR3 loop is CASSPGASQWVTGELFF.

This chain uses TRBV3-1 with TRBJ1-2. CDR3 length: 15 residues. Germline CDR1 LGHDT, CDR2 YNNKEL (reference sequence). This CDR3 is CASSQDHFGGNGYTF.